This T cell receptor (beta chain) is drawn from a study of cytomegalovirus exposure and HLA in healthy donors. Across the whole study: Out of 150 million to 200 million T cells, an earlier analysis found over 100 million unique TCR beta sequences in total. Unique TCRs numbering around 80 million, obtained from HLA-typed donors, made up an early data release. Study findings and constraints: Researchers catalogued 160 or so TCR beta chains as cytomegalovirus-associated.

PCR used 60 Vbeta primers and 13 Jbeta primers. Sequencing was performed with immunoSEQ multiplex PCR; in TCRdb, only in-frame clones are kept and a portion is missing. Among 140,000 to 150,000 clones listed, around 80% were seen once. Note on this clone: Its antigen is unidentified.

This clonotype originated in a female donor in good health and CMV-seronegative. Sequenced input: PBMCs.

The DNA of the CDR3 is TGTGCCAGCAGTGGGGCAGGGGGCGGTGAGCAGTTCTTC. Amino acid sequence: CASSGAGGGEQFF. The chain recombines TRBV6-6 with TRBJ2-1; 8 bases map to TRBD1. The CDR3 is made up of 13 amino acids. V shed 5 bases, J shed 9 bases, and the junction held 6 bases outside the gene matches. Germline V gene sequence: CDR1 MNHNY, CDR2 SVGAGI (reference sequence).